Below, 30 T cell receptor beta chains from the same sample are listed, as sequenced in a study of blood T cell repertoires in COVID-19. Method: immunoSEQ multiplex PCR; TCRdb's copy keeps in-frame clones and lacks some. Of over 150,000 clones in the sample, around nine tenths were seen once. Sequenced sample: peripheral blood. These receptors all stem from a man aged 55 to 70 with COVID-19, enrolled during active disease.

The J gene is TRBJ1-2, the V gene TRBV5-1, with a possible D match to TRBD1 (5 bases). The CDR3 length is 15 residues. V lost 2 bases, J lost 0 bases, and 11 bases lay in between. Per germline, CDR1 SGHRS and CDR2 YFSETQ. CDR3 sequence reads: CASSLTGGTNYGYTF. CDR3 nucleotides: TGCGCCAGCAGCTTAACAGGAGGGACTAACTATGGCTACACCTTC.

The chain combines TRBV19 with TRBJ1-1; TRBD1 agrees at 8 bases. J gave up 5 bases and V 8 bases, and 4 bases lay outside the gene matches. Germline CDR1 reads LNHDA; CDR2 reads SQIVND (reference sequence). The CDR3 contains 12 residues. The CDR3 DNA reads TGTGCCAGTTACGACAGGGGAACTGAAGCTTTCTTT. As protein: CASYDRGTEAFF.

This chain connects TRBV19 to TRBJ1-1; 11 bases align to TRBD1. With 3 bases clipped from V and 4 bases from J, the junction kept 10 bases outside the gene matches. The CDR3 is 17 residues long. The germline CDR1 and CDR2 sequences are LNHDA and SQIVND (reference sequence). The CDR3 sequence: CASSIGTGGFAGTEAFF. In DNA form, the CDR3 reads TGTGCCAGTAGTATCGGGACAGGGGGGTTTGCGGGCACTGAAGCTTTCTTT. Supplemented by reference TRBV19 and TRBJ1-1, the full variable domain reads DGGITQSPKYLFRKEGQNVTLSCEQNLNHDAMYWYRQDPGQGLRLIYYSQIVNDFQKGDIAEGYSVSREKKESFPLTVTSAQKNPTAFYLCASSIGTGGFAGTEAFFGQGTRLTVV.

This rearrangement joins TRBV2 to TRBJ1-3, with no clear D. The CDR3 length is 13 residues. The V gene lost 4 bases and the J gene lost 2 bases, with 6 bases spanning the gap. Germline V gene lookup returns CDR1 SNHLY and CDR2 FYNNEI. For the CDR3, the DNA is TGTGCCAGCAGTGGAGGGCCTGGAAACACCATATATTTT. This sequence encodes CASSGGPGNTIYF.

This chain connects TRBV28 to TRBJ1-6, with 7 nucleotides matching TRBD1. Germline CDR1 and CDR2: MDHEN and SYDVKM. The CDR3 loop spans 15 amino acids. The ends lost 6 bases at V and 9 bases at J; junction bases unmatched: 11. The CDR3 protein is CASRGPGTAFSPLHF. The CDR3 DNA sequence: TGTGCCAGCAGGGGACCAGGGACAGCGTTTTCACCCCTCCACTTT.

The V call is TRBV4-1, the J call TRBJ1-5; D perhaps matches TRBD1 (6 bases). The CDR3 loop spans 16 amino acids. Trimming took 0 bases from V and 4 from J, leaving 13 bases between them. The V gene's germline CDR1 is MGHRA and CDR2 YSYEKL. CDR3 sequence reads: CASSQDFGQGNQPQHF. The CDR3 bases are TGCGCCAGCAGCCAAGATTTCGGGCAGGGGAATCAGCCCCAGCATTTT.

The chain employs TRBV28 and TRBJ2-3; TRBD1 agrees at 8 bases. The CDR3 is 16 residues long. In germline, CDR1 is MDHEN, CDR2 SYDVKM. V lost 1 base, J lost 2 bases, and 5 bases stayed unmatched. The chain's CDR3 is CASSLLGQVNTDTQYF. Here the CDR3 DNA reads TGTGCCAGCAGTTTATTGGGACAGGTCAACACAGATACGCAGTATTTT.

The sample holds one count of this clone. DNA for the CDR3: TGTGCCAGCAGCTTAATAGCGGGAGGGGTAACAGATACGCAGTATTTT. Its protein is CASSLIAGGVTDTQYF. The V call is TRBV11-2, the J call TRBJ2-3, with TRBD2 matching 11 bases. CDR3 length: 16 residues. V dropped 2 bases and J dropped 3; count of bases not matched to a gene: 4. The germline V gene encodes CDR1 SGHAT and CDR2 FQNNGV.

The J gene is TRBJ1-5, the V gene TRBV4-3; D not certain. The CDR3 spans 13 residues. Germline V gene lookup returns CDR1 LGHNA and CDR2 YSLEER. V lost 1 base to trimming and J lost 6 bases, with 7 bases between them. CDR3: CASSQGWSQPQHF. The CDR3 nucleotides are TGCGCCAGCAGCCAAGGGTGGAGTCAGCCCCAGCATTTT.

The rearrangement uses TRBV27 and TRBJ1-1; 8 bases line up with TRBD1. This CDR3 spans 14 amino acids. Germline V gene sequence: CDR1 MNHEY, CDR2 SMNVEV (reference sequence). The junction had 5 bases not matched to a gene; V was cut back by 4 bases and J by 4 bases. CDR3 sequence: CASSSQGAVTEAFF. Written as DNA, the CDR3 is TGTGCCAGCAGTTCCCAGGGGGCGGTCACTGAAGCTTTCTTT.

This clone was counted between two and nine times. V and J are TRBV18 and TRBJ1-2, with D unclear. The V and J ends lost 4 bases and 8 bases respectively, with 8 bases between them. The CDR3 contains 11 residues. CDR1 is KGHSH and CDR2 is LQKENI in the germline V gene. CDR3 nucleotide sequence: TGTGCCAGCTCACTAGAGCACGGCTACACCTTC. It translates to CASSLEHGYTF.

This clone was observed a handful of times. The chain has TRBV2 and TRBJ1-6; D uncertain. Per germline, CDR1 SNHLY and CDR2 FYNNEI. Between the trimmed V and J ends, which lost 2 bases and 8 bases, there was a span of 10 bases. The CDR3 consists of 14 residues. CDR3 bases: TGTGCCAGCAGTGAACTTCGTTCCTATTCACCCCTCCACTTT. The encoded protein is CASSELRSYSPLHF.

The chain has TRBV29-1 and TRBJ1-1; the match to TRBD1 covers 7 bases. The CDR3 consists of 14 residues. The germline V gene encodes CDR1 SQVTM and CDR2 ANQGSEA. The V segment lost 4 bases and the J segment 0 bases; nucleotides outside the gene matches: 5. CDR3 coding DNA: TGCAGCGTTGTAGGACAGGCAATGAACACTGAAGCTTTCTTT. This gives the protein CSVVGQAMNTEAFF.

The chain has TRBV7-2 and TRBJ1-3; D is possibly TRBD1 (5 bases). CDR3 length: 16 amino acids. V was trimmed by 4 bases and J by 0 bases, leaving 13 bases between them. Per germline, CDR1 SGHTA and CDR2 FQGNSA. CDR3 in amino acids: CASSSGRGISGNTIYF. Here the CDR3 DNA reads TGTGCCAGCAGCTCAGGGAGGGGAATCTCTGGAAACACCATATATTTT.

The V and J genes are TRBV11-3 and TRBJ2-5, with 9 bases lining up with TRBD1. V was clipped by 5 bases and J by 3 bases; unmatched bases: 7. CDR3 length equals 15 residues. The germline V gene encodes CDR1 SGHNT and CDR2 YENEEA. In DNA form, the CDR3 reads TGTGCCAGCAGCATATCCGGGACAGGGAAAGAGACCCAGTACTTC. Protein: CASSISGTGKETQYF.

This clone appeared once. V usage is TRBV19 and J usage is TRBJ1-5; the D is unclear. The CDR3 is made up of 15 amino acids. Trimming shortened V by 4 bases and J by 3 bases, and 13 bases separated the two germline ends. CDR1 LNHDA and CDR2 SQIVND come from the germline V gene (reference sequence). The CDR3 is CASSSPRETNQPQHF. CDR3 in DNA: TGTGCCAGTAGTAGCCCACGGGAAACCAATCAGCCCCAGCATTTT.

This clone was seen a few times. The V and J genes are TRBV9 and TRBJ1-2, with 8 bases lining up with TRBD1. The V and J ends lost 6 bases and 2 bases, in that order; junction bases with no gene match: 15. From germline, CDR1 is SGDLS and CDR2 YYNGEE. CDR3 length: 17 amino acids. The CDR3 reads CASTSRGTGLPNYGYTF. CDR3 DNA sequence: TGTGCCAGCACGTCTCGGGGGACAGGTCTACCAAACTATGGCTACACCTTC.

The chain links TRBV24-1 to TRBJ1-4, with a weak D call TRBD1 (5 bases). The CDR3 runs to 15 residues. V dropped 4 bases and J dropped 3 bases, with 11 bases sitting between them. Per the germline V gene, CDR1 is KGHDR and CDR2 is SFDVKD. CDR3 bases: TGTGCCACCAGTGAAACAGGCTCTGCTAATGAAAAACTGTTTTTT. Amino acids: CATSETGSANEKLFF.

The chain combines TRBV28 with TRBJ1-2; the match to TRBD1 covers 8 bases. The germline V gene encodes CDR1 MDHEN and CDR2 SYDVKM. Trimming at V came to 5 bases and at J to 8 bases, leaving 10 bases not matched to a gene. This CDR3 is built from 14 residues. The CDR3 here is CASSPIGQGGGYTF. DNA for the CDR3: TGTGCCAGCAGTCCCATCGGACAGGGAGGCGGCTACACCTTC.

This clone has a handful of counts. The chain uses TRBV6-5 and TRBJ2-3; weak D call: TRBD2 (6 bases). The length of the CDR3 is 14 residues. The V end was cut by 0 bases, the J end by 4 bases, with 8 bases between. Per germline, CDR1 MNHEY and CDR2 SVGAGI. The DNA of the CDR3 is TGTGCCAGCAGTTACTCCCGGGGGTCAGATACGCAGTATTTT. Its translation: CASSYSRGSDTQYF.

Comment on this clone: At one boundary the junction diverges from the germline segment, which might be a read error. The chain employs TRBV14 and TRBJ1-6; no reliable D call. The CDR3 spans 13 residues. Looked up from germline, CDR1 is SGHDN and CDR2 is FVKESK. The CDR3 bases are TGTGCCACCAGCGCGGGCCTTAATTCACCCCTCCACTTT. This sequence encodes CATSAGLNSPLHF.

The chain joins TRBV6-2 or TRBV6-3 to TRBJ1-2; tentatively, D is TRBD1 (6 bases). The V end was cut by 2 bases, the J end by 1 base, with 11 bases between. Germline-derived CDR1 and CDR2 are MNHEY and SVGEGT. CDR3 length equals 15 residues. In DNA form, the CDR3 reads TGTGCCAGCAGTTACCTCCACAGGGATAACTATGGCTACACCTTC. Encoded protein: CASSYLHRDNYGYTF.

This sequence joins TRBV5-8 and TRBJ1-4; TRBD1 matches at 7 bases. Unmatched junction bases numbered 11, after V lost 4 bases and J lost 5 bases. Germline CDR1 SGHTS, CDR2 YDEGEE. The CDR3 totals 16 residues. The chain's CDR3 is CASSHGRGQPNEKLFF. In DNA, the CDR3 is TGTGCCAGCAGCCACGGGAGGGGACAGCCGAATGAAAAACTGTTTTTT. The full variable domain, completed using reference TRBV5-8 and TRBJ1-4, is EAGVTQSPTHLIKTRGQQATLRCSPISGHTSVYWYQQALGLGLQFLLWYDEGEERNRGNFPPRFSGRQFPNYSSELNVNALELEDSALYLCASSHGRGQPNEKLFFGSGTQLSVL.

This clone was seen just once. The V gene is TRBV27, the J gene TRBJ1-2; 8 positions agree with TRBD1. The CDR3 covers 15 residues. The germline CDR1 and CDR2 sequences are MNHEY and SMNVEV (reference sequence). Unmatched junction bases numbered 8, after V lost 6 bases and J lost 2 bases. The CDR3 loop is CASRTPGQGNYGYTF. The CDR3 bases are TGTGCCAGCAGAACGCCAGGACAGGGAAACTATGGCTACACCTTC.

This chain joins TRBV19 and TRBJ2-1, with 7 bases identical to TRBD2. The length of the CDR3 is 15 residues. The germline CDR1 and CDR2 sequences are LNHDA and SQIVND (reference sequence). With 7 bases clipped from V and 4 bases from J, the junction kept 10 bases outside the gene matches. In DNA form, the CDR3 reads TGTGCCAGTACACCAATTGGGGGGGGATACAATGAGCAGTTCTTC. It is translated as CASTPIGGGYNEQFF.

The chain has TRBV28 and TRBJ2-3; 11 bases are a match to TRBD2. Unmatched junction bases numbered 14, after V lost 11 bases and J lost 7 bases. This CDR3 is 15 amino acids long. Looked up from germline, CDR1 is MDHEN and CDR2 is SYDVKM. The CDR3: CAASRTSGLWNTQYF. For the CDR3, the DNA is TGTGCCGCGAGCCGGACTAGCGGGCTATGGAATACGCAGTATTTT.

The chain combines TRBV11-1 with TRBJ2-2; D might be TRBD2 (6 bases). The length of the CDR3 is 16 residues. Germline lookup yields CDR1 SGHAT and CDR2 FQDESV (reference sequence). The V end lost 1 base, the J end lost 4 bases, and 13 bases lay between the germline ends. The CDR3: CASSLVSLASTGELFF. The CDR3 DNA follows: TGTGCCAGCAGCTTAGTAAGTCTAGCGAGCACCGGGGAGCTGTTTTTT.

The CDR3 sequence: CASRRTLGPSGNTIYF. CDR3 nucleotides: TGTGCCAGCAGACGCACTCTGGGCCCCTCTGGAAACACCATATATTTT. The chain links TRBV14 to TRBJ1-3; no firm D call. This CDR3 has 16 residues. Deletions cut 6 bases from V and 0 bases from J, with 15 bases between. The germline CDR1 and CDR2 sequences are SGHDN and FVKESK.

The rearrangement joins TRBV27 to TRBJ2-1, with 8 nucleotides matching TRBD2. The CDR3 runs to 17 residues. CDR1 MNHEY and CDR2 SMNVEV come from the germline V gene (reference sequence). With 2 bases clipped from V and 2 bases from J, the junction kept 8 bases outside the gene matches. DNA of the CDR3: TGTGCCAGCAGTTTAGGGTTAAGGCGGGGGGCCTACAATGAGCAGTTCTTC. Its protein is CASSLGLRRGAYNEQFF.

About this clone itself: The sample carries other DNA sequences with the same CDR3. The CDR3 bases are TGTGCCAGCAGTTCCGGGACTAGCGGTAGCTACGAGCAGTACTTC. Amino acid sequence: CASSSGTSGSYEQYF. This chain joins TRBV6-2 or TRBV6-3 and TRBJ2-7, with TRBD2 matching over 11 bases. V lost 4 bases and J lost 3; bases outside the gene matches: 5. Germline V gives CDR1 MNHEY, CDR2 SVGEGT. The CDR3 contains 15 residues.